This T cell receptor beta chain originates from a study of T cell changes during pregnancy in multiple sclerosis. Some clones are missing from TCRdb's copy, which holds only in-frame ones; the method was immunoSEQ multiplex PCR. The repertoire holds more than 35,000 clones, with 90% as singletons. This clone was counted a single time. Germline is not matched at one junction end, which may reflect a read error. The CDR3 has 15 amino acids. The germline V gene has CDR1 SGHTA and CDR2 FQGNSA. The receptor was derived from a female donor with multiple sclerosis, enrolled in a pregnancy study. Sequences were derived from CD4+ T cells from peripheral blood mononuclear cells, sampled in the second trimester of pregnancy. The V and J genes are TRBV7-2 and TRBJ1-2; tentative D call: TRBD1 (6 bases). The CDR3 reads CAGSLAGRAGDGYTF. In DNA, the CDR3 is TGTGCCGGCAGCTTAGCGGGTCGGGCAGGGGATGGCTACACCTTC.